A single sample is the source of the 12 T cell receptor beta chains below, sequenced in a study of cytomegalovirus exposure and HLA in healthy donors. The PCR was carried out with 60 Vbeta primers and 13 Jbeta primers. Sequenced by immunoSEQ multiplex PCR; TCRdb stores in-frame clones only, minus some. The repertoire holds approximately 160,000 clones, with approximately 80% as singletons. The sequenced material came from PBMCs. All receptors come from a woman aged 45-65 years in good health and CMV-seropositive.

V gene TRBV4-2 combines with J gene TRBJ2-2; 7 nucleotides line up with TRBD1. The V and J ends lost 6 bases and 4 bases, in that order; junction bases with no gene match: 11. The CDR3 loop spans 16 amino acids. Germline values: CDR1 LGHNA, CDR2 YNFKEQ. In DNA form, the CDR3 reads TGTGCCAGCAGTCACCGAGGACAGGTGGCCACCGGGGAGCTGTTTTTT. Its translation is CASSHRGQVATGELFF.

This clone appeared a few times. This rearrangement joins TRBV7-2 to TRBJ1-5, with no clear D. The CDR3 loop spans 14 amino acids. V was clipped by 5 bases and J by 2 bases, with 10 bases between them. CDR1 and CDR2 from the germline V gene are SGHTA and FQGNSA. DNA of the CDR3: TGTGCCAGCAGCCTACCTCGGGGCAATCAGCCCCAGCATTTT. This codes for CASSLPRGNQPQHF.

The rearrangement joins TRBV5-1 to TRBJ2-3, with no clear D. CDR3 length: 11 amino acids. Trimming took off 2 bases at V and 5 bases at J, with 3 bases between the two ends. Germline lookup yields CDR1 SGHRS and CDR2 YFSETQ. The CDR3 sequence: CASSFGDTQYF. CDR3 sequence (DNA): TGCGCCAGCAGCTTCGGAGATACGCAGTATTTT.

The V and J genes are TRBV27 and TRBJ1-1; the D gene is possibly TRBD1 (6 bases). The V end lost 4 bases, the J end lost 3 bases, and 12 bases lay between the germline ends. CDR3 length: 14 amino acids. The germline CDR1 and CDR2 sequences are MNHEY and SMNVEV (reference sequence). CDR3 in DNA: TGTGCCAGCAGTTACGGCAGGGGCGACACTGAAGCTTTCTTT. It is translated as CASSYGRGDTEAFF.

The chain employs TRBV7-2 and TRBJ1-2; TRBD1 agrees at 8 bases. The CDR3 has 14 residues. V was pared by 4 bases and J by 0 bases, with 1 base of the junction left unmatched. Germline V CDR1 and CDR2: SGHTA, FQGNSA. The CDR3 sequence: CASSSDRANYGYTF. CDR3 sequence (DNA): TGTGCCAGCAGCTCGGACAGGGCTAACTATGGCTACACCTTC.

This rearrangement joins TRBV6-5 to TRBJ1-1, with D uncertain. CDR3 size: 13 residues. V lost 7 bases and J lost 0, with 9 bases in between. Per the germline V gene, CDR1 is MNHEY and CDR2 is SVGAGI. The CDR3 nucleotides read TGTGCCAGCACTACAGCTATGAACACTGAAGCTTTCTTT. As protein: CASTTAMNTEAFF.

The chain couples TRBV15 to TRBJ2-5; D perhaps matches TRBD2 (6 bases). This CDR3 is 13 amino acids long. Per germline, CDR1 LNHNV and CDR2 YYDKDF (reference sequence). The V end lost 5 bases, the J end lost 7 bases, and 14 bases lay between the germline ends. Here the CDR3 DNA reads TGTGCCACCAGCCCAAGGGTCGGGGGGACCCAGTACTTC. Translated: CATSPRVGGTQYF. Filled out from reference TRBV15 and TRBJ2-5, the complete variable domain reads DAMVIQNPRYQVTQFGKPVTLSCSQTLNHNVMYWYQQKSSQAPKLLFHYYDKDFNNEADTPDNFQSRRPNTSFCFLDIRSPGLGDTAMYLCATSPRVGGTQYFGPGTRLLVL.

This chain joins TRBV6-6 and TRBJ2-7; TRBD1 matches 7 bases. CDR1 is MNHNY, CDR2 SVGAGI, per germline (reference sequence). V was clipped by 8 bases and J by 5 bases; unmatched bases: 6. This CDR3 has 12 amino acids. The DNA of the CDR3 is TGTGCCAGCGGGAAGGGACAGAACGAGCAGTACTTC. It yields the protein CASGKGQNEQYF.

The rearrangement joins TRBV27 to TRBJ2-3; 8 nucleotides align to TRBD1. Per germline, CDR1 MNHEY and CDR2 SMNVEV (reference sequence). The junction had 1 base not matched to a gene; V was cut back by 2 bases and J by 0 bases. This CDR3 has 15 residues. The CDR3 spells CASSLTGGSTDTQYF. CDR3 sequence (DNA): TGTGCCAGCAGTTTAACAGGGGGTAGCACAGATACGCAGTATTTT.

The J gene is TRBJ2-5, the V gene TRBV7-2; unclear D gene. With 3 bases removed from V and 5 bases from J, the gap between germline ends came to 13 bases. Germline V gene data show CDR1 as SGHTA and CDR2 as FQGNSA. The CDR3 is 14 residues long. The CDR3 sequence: CASSFGSRRETQYF. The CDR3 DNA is TGTGCCAGCAGCTTTGGGTCCCGGCGGGAGACCCAGTACTTC.

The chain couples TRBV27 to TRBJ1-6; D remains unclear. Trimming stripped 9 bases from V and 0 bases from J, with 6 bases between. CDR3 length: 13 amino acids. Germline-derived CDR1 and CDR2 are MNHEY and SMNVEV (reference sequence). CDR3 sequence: CASTFSYNSPLHF. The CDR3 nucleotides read TGTGCCAGTACTTTCTCCTATAATTCACCCCTCCACTTT.

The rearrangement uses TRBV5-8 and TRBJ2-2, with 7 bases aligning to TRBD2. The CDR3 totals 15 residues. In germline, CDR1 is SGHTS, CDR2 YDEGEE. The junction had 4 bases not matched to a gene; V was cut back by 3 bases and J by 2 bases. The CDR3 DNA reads TGTGCCAGCAGCTATGGACTAGTAAACACCGGGGAGCTGTTTTTT. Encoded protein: CASSYGLVNTGELFF.